This TCR beta chain was recorded in a study of blood T cell repertoires in COVID-19. At the level of the study: COVID-19 samples, acute and convalescent, were from the United States, Italy and Spain.

This clone has a handful of counts. Some clones are missing from TCRdb's copy, which holds only in-frame ones; the method was immunoSEQ multiplex PCR. The data hold approximately 210,000 clones, with approximately 87% observed a single time. This CDR3 region has 14 residues. Per germline, CDR1 SEHNR and CDR2 FQNEAQ (reference sequence). Trimming took off 5 bases at V and 2 bases at J, with 13 bases between the two ends. The chain employs TRBV7-9 and TRBJ2-7, with no clear D. Sequencing was done on a sample of peripheral blood. This receptor was taken from a woman aged 65 to 85 with active or convalescent COVID-19. CDR3: CASSPGRFPYEQYF. As DNA, the CDR3 is TGTGCCAGCAGCCCCGGTCGCTTCCCCTACGAGCAGTACTTC.